The 26 T cell receptor beta chains below were found in one sample sequenced in a study of CD8 T cells in ankylosing spondylitis. TCRdb independently ran MiXCR on the 5' RACE reads; one entry per CDR3 protein. This repertoire shows a few hundred thousand distinct CDR3 sequences, 20% to 25% found once; its top ten account for about 3.7%. Sequenced material: blood, either unsorted or a sorted T cell fraction (not recorded which). Receptor source: a female donor with ankylosing spondylitis or in good health (not recorded which).

Ten or more counts support this clonotype. V gene TRBV20-1 combines with J gene TRBJ1-6; D gene uncertain. Per germline, CDR1 DFQATT and CDR2 SNEGSKA (reference sequence). The length of the CDR3 is 13 residues. V dropped 1 base and J dropped 7 bases, with 8 bases sitting between them. The CDR3 loop is CSARAQANSPLHF. The CDR3 DNA reads as TGCAGTGCTAGAGCCCAGGCCAATTCACCCCTCCACTTT.

CDR3 bases: TGTGCCAGCAGTTCCCGGGGACAGGGGGCGGGCGAGCAGTACTTC. Its protein product is CASSSRGQGAGEQYF. The chain links TRBV12-3 or TRBV12-4 to TRBJ2-7; 12 nucleotides line up with TRBD1. CDR3 size: 15 residues. V gave up 4 bases and J gave up 6 bases; unmatched junction bases: 7.

This clonotype was found many times. The gene calls are TRBV6-1 and TRBJ2-1, with 9 bases identical to TRBD1. Germline CDR1 and CDR2: MNHNS and SASEGT. The ends lost 6 bases at V and 8 bases at J; junction bases unmatched: 11. This CDR3 contains 15 residues. The CDR3 DNA is TGTGCCAGCAGGGGGGACAGGGTGGGGACTTATGAGCAGTTCTTC. Amino acid sequence: CASRGDRVGTYEQFF.

In this sample, this clonotype turned up a few times. The chain employs TRBV15 and TRBJ2-1; 8 nucleotides match TRBD2. V lost 0 bases to trimming and J lost 7 bases; unmatched junction nucleotides: 8. The CDR3 contains 16 residues. The V gene's germline CDR1 is LNHNV and CDR2 YYDKDF (reference sequence). The CDR3 DNA is TGTGCCACCAGCAGAGAAAGCGGGAGTAATATGAATGAGCAGTTCTTC. Protein sequence: CATSRESGSNMNEQFF. The full variable domain, completed using reference TRBV15 and TRBJ2-1, is DAMVIQNPRYQVTQFGKPVTLSCSQTLNHNVMYWYQQKSSQAPKLLFHYYDKDFNNEADTPDNFQSRRPNTSFCFLDIRSPGLGDTAMYLCATSRESGSNMNEQFFGPGTRLTVL.

This clonotype was recorded a few times. This chain joins TRBV7-2 and TRBJ1-1; 8 bases are a match to TRBD1. The CDR3 sequence is 14 residues long. The V segment lost 3 bases and the J segment 3 bases; nucleotides outside the gene matches: 3. Germline loops: CDR1 SGHTA, CDR2 FQGNSA. As DNA, the CDR3 is TGTGCCAGCAGCTTCAGACAGGGGTACACTGAAGCTTTCTTT. Translation gives CASSFRQGYTEAFF.

This clonotype was seen a few times. The chain couples TRBV20-1 to TRBJ2-1; D possibly corresponds to TRBD2 (5 bases). The germline gives CDR1 DFQATT, CDR2 SNEGSKA (reference sequence). The CDR3 sequence is 13 residues long. The ends were cut back, 6 bases at V and 2 bases at J, with 11 bases in the middle. Written as DNA, the CDR3 is TGCAGTGCGCAAGCGGCCCCCTACAATGAGCAGTTCTTC. Translating it yields CSAQAAPYNEQFF.

This clonotype was counted between two and nine times. The DNA of the CDR3 is TGTGCCAGCAGCTTAGTGAGGGCAGTAGGGGAAAAACTGTTTTTT. It specifies CASSLVRAVGEKLFF. This chain links TRBV7-6 with TRBJ1-4, with no clear D. Germline V lookup: CDR1 SGHVS, CDR2 FNYEAQ. Trimming removed 1 base at V and 8 bases at J, with 14 bases between. This CDR3 comprises 15 residues.

V and J are TRBV6-1 and TRBJ1-1; D not resolved. Germline CDR1 reads MNHNS; CDR2 reads SASEGT. V shed 6 bases and J shed 1 base, with 12 bases lying between them. This CDR3 has 14 residues. The CDR3 protein is CASSVLSTNTEAFF. The CDR3 region has the DNA TGTGCCAGCAGCGTGCTCTCAACGAACACTGAAGCTTTCTTT.

This clonotype came up a few times. This chain uses TRBV29-1 with TRBJ2-3, with TRBD2 matching 9 bases. Trimming cost V 3 bases and J 11 bases; bases outside gene matches: 12. The CDR3 is 14 residues long. The germline V gene encodes CDR1 SQVTM and CDR2 ANQGSEA. CDR3 sequence reads: CSVEGLALNPGQYF. CDR3 nucleotide sequence: TGCAGCGTTGAGGGACTAGCTCTCAACCCTGGGCAGTATTTT.

Only a few counts were recorded for this clonotype. The chain has TRBV9 and TRBJ2-3; 7 bases match TRBD2. V lost 4 bases to trimming and J lost 5 bases; unmatched junction nucleotides: 10. The CDR3 loop spans 15 amino acids. Germline values: CDR1 SGDLS, CDR2 YYNGEE. The CDR3 protein is CASSSSPGGKDTQYF. CDR3 bases: TGTGCCAGCAGCTCCTCTCCGGGAGGCAAAGATACGCAGTATTTT.

This rearrangement joins TRBV12-3 or TRBV12-4 to TRBJ2-2, with a weak D call TRBD2 (9 bases). V lost 5 bases and J 6 bases, leaving 16 bases between the germline ends. This CDR3 region has 15 residues. The CDR3 DNA sequence: TGTGCCAGCAGTGGACAGGGACTAGCCGCCGGGGAGCTGTTTTTT. This codes for CASSGQGLAAGELFF.

This clonotype was seen a handful of times. V is TRBV20-1 and J is TRBJ2-1; D remains ambiguous. Trimming removed 2 bases at V and 2 bases at J, with 16 bases between. Germline CDR1 DFQATT, CDR2 SNEGSKA (reference sequence). This CDR3 contains 16 residues. The CDR3: CSARPWTSGTYNEQFF. CDR3 coding DNA: TGCAGTGCTAGACCTTGGACCTCTGGTACCTACAATGAGCAGTTCTTC.

This clonotype occurred many times. The CDR3 sequence: CSARPSPTKGAFF. The CDR3 nucleotides are TGCAGTGCTAGACCATCGCCCACCAAGGGGGCTTTCTTT. J is TRBJ1-1 and V is TRBV20-1; the D gene is possibly TRBD1 (5 bases). There are 13 residues in the CDR3. Looked up from germline, CDR1 is DFQATT and CDR2 is SNEGSKA (reference sequence). Trimming removed 2 bases at V and 11 bases at J, with 18 bases between.

The J gene is TRBJ2-7, the V gene TRBV15, with TRBD2 matching over 8 bases. The CDR3 contains 16 residues. Trimming cost V 4 bases and J 3 bases; bases outside gene matches: 11. Germline V lookup: CDR1 LNHNV, CDR2 YYDKDF (reference sequence). For the CDR3, the DNA is TGTGCCACCAGCACAGACAGCGGGAGCCGTGGCTACGAGCAGTACTTC. Protein sequence: CATSTDSGSRGYEQYF. Full variable domain (remainder filled in from reference TRBV15 and TRBJ2-7): DAMVIQNPRYQVTQFGKPVTLSCSQTLNHNVMYWYQQKSSQAPKLLFHYYDKDFNNEADTPDNFQSRRPNTSFCFLDIRSPGLGDTAMYLCATSTDSGSRGYEQYFGPGTRLTVT.

In its sample, this clonotype was seen a few times. The chain joins TRBV10-3 to TRBJ2-7, with D perhaps given as TRBD1 or TRBD2 (5 bases each). Trimming shortened V by 4 bases and J by 2 bases, and 18 bases separated the two germline ends. This CDR3 region has 16 residues. The germline V gene has CDR1 ENHRY and CDR2 SYGVKD. The DNA of the CDR3 is TGTGCCATCAGTGCGAGGGACGGCAGGGAAACCTACGAGCAGTACTTC. This encodes CAISARDGRETYEQYF.

A few counts support this clonotype. The rearrangement uses TRBV12-3 or TRBV12-4 and TRBJ1-2; a weak D match, TRBD1 (5 bases). Trimming stripped 5 bases from V and 7 bases from J, with 20 bases between. The CDR3 contains 15 residues. This CDR3 is CASSLTVVGGAGYTF. The CDR3 DNA sequence: TGTGCCAGCAGTCTAACGGTGGTGGGGGGTGCTGGCTACACCTTC.

This clonotype was counted ten times or more. The CDR3 loop reads CSARVPGSPEAFF. The DNA for the CDR3 is TGCAGTGCTAGAGTACCAGGGTCGCCTGAAGCTTTCTTT. This chain uses TRBV20-1 with TRBJ1-1; D may be TRBD1 (5 bases). Germline assignment: CDR1 DFQATT and CDR2 SNEGSKA (reference sequence). The germline V and J ends were trimmed by 1 base and 6 bases, with 12 bases remaining between them. The CDR3 contains 13 residues.

This clonotype was seen a handful of times. V is TRBV27 and J is TRBJ2-1; 8 nucleotides match TRBD1. V lost 5 bases, J lost 2 bases, and 11 bases stayed unmatched. CDR3 length equals 17 residues. Germline V lookup: CDR1 MNHEY, CDR2 SMNVEV (reference sequence). The DNA for the CDR3 is TGTGCCAGCAGTCCCGGGACCGGACAGGGACCCTACAATGAGCAGTTCTTC. This gives the protein CASSPGTGQGPYNEQFF.

This clonotype was detected a few times. The chain joins TRBV27 to TRBJ2-5; D might be TRBD1 (6 bases). The CDR3 length is 14 residues. V gave up 6 bases and J gave up 5 bases, with 16 bases separating them. Germline lookup yields CDR1 MNHEY and CDR2 SMNVEV (reference sequence). The CDR3 nucleotides are TGTGCCAGCAGACCGCATCAGGGGATTGAGACCCAGTACTTC. As protein: CASRPHQGIETQYF.

This clonotype occurred a few times. The V gene is TRBV15, the J gene TRBJ1-1, with D possibly matching TRBD1 (5 bases). This CDR3 is 15 amino acids long. Germline CDR1 is LNHNV and CDR2 is YYDKDF (reference sequence). V was clipped by 5 bases and J by 0 bases, with 13 bases between them. The CDR3 loop reads CATSPPGALNTEAFF. CDR3 bases: TGTGCCACCAGCCCCCCTGGGGCGTTGAACACTGAAGCTTTCTTT.

This clonotype appeared a few times. The chain uses TRBV6-5 and TRBJ2-6, with TRBD1 as a possible D gene (6 bases). The CDR3 length is 17 residues. Trimming stripped 2 bases from V and 6 bases from J, with 17 bases between. The V gene's germline CDR1 is MNHEY and CDR2 SVGAGI. CDR3 sequence: CASSYPDSRFEANVLTF. The DNA for the CDR3 is TGTGCCAGCAGTTACCCGGACAGCCGGTTTGAGGCCAACGTCCTGACTTTC.

This clonotype has more than one count but fewer than ten. The chain carries TRBV12-3 or TRBV12-4 and TRBJ1-1; no clear D gene. The CDR3 consists of 11 residues. Trimming took 3 bases from V and 4 from J, leaving 3 bases between them. The CDR3 reads CASSFSTEAFF. The CDR3 DNA reads as TGTGCCAGCAGTTTTAGCACTGAAGCTTTCTTT.

The chain employs TRBV5-1 and TRBJ2-2; D is tentatively TRBD1 or TRBD2 (6 bases each). The CDR3 consists of 14 residues. Germline lookup yields CDR1 SGHRS and CDR2 YFSETQ. Trimming took 0 bases from V and 5 from J, leaving 8 bases between them. CDR3 DNA sequence: TGCGCCAGCAGCTTGGAAGGGGGGACCGGGGAGCTGTTTTTT. Translation gives CASSLEGGTGELFF.

J is TRBJ2-1 and V is TRBV20-1; no reliable D call. The CDR3 is made up of 12 amino acids. Germline V gene data show CDR1 as DFQATT and CDR2 as SNEGSKA (reference sequence). Deletions cut 4 bases from V and 7 bases from J, with 11 bases between. The CDR3 loop reads CSAIGPPNEQFF. The DNA for the CDR3 is TGCAGTGCTATAGGGCCACCAAATGAGCAGTTCTTC.

The chain recombines TRBV4-3 with TRBJ2-3; D not certain. Trimming cost V 0 bases and J 4 bases, with 8 bases left between them. The germline V gene has CDR1 LGHNA and CDR2 YSLEER. The CDR3 contains 14 residues. CDR3 nucleotides: TGCGCCAGCAGCCAAGACCAGGTTTCAGATACGCAGTATTTT. Its translation is CASSQDQVSDTQYF.

This clonotype was seen only a few times. This rearrangement joins TRBV29-1 to TRBJ2-2; perhaps TRBD1 as D (5 bases). The CDR3 runs 12 residues. Germline lookup yields CDR1 SQVTM and CDR2 ANQGSEA. Trimming removed 6 bases at V and 6 bases at J, with 11 bases between. This CDR3 reads CSVIPGPGELFF. The CDR3 region has the DNA TGCAGCGTAATCCCAGGGCCCGGGGAGCTGTTTTTT.